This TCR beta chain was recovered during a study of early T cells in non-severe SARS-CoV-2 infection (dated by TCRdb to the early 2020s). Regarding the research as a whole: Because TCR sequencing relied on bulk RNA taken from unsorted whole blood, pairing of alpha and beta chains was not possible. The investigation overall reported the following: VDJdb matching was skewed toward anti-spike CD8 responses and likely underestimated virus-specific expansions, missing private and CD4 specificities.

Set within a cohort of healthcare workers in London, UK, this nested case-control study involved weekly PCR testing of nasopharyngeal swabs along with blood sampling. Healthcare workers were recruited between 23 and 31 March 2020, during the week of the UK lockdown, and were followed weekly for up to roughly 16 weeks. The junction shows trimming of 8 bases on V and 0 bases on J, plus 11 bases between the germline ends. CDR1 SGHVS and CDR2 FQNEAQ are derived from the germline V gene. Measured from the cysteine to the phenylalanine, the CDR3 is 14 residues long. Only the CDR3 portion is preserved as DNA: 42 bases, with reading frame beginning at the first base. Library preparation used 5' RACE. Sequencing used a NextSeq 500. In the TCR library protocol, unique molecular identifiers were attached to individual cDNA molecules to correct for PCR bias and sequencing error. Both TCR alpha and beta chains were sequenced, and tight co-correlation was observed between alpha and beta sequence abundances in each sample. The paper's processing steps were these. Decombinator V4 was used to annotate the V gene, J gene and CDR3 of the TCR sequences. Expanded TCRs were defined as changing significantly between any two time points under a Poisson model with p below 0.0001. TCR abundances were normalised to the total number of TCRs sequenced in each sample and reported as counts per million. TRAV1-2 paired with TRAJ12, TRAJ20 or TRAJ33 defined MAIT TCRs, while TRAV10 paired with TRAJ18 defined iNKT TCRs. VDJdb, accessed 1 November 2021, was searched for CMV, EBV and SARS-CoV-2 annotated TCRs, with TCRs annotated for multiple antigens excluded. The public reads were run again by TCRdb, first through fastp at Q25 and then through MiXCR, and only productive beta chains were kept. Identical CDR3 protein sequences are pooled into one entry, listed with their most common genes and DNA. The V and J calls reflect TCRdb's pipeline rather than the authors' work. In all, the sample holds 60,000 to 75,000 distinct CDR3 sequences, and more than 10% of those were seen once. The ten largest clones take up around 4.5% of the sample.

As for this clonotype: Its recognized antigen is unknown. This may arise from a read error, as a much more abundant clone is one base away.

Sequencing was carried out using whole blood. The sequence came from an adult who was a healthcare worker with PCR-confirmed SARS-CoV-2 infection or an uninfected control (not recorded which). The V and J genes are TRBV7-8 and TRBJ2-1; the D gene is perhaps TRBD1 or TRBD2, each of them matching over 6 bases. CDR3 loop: CASGGRDSYNEQFF. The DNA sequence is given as TGTGCCAGCGGGGGGCGGGACTCCTACAATGAGCAGTTCTTC.